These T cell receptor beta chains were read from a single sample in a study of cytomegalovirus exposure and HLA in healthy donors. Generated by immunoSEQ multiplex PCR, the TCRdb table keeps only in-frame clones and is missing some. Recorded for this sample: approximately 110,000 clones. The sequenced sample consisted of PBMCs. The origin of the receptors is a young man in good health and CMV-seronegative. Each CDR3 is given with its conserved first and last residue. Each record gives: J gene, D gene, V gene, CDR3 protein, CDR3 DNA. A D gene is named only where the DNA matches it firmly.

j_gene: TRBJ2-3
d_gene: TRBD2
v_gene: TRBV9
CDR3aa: CASSSPIAGGGADTQYF
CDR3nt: TGTGCCAGCAGCTCACCAATAGCGGGGGGGGGCGCAGATACGCAGTATTTT

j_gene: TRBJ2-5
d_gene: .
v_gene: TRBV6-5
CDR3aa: CASNQGLGTQYF
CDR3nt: TGTGCCAGCAATCAGGGGCTGGGGACCCAGTACTTC

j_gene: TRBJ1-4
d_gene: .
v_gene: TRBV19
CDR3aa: CASSTRQPIANEKLFF
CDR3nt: TGTGCCAGTAGTACCCGACAGCCCATAGCTAATGAAAAACTGTTTTTT

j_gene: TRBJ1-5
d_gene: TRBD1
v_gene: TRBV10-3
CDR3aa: CAISETDRGRALNQPQHF
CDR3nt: TGTGCCATCAGTGAGACGGACAGGGGACGTGCGCTAAATCAGCCCCAGCATTTT

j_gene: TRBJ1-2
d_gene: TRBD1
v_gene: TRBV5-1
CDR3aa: CASSTGQGGIGYTF
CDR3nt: TGCGCCAGCAGCACCGGACAGGGGGGAATTGGCTACACCTTC

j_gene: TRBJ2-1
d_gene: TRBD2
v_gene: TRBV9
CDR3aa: CASSVASGGHLREQFF
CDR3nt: TGTGCCAGCAGCGTAGCTAGCGGGGGGCACTTGAGGGAGCAGTTCTTC

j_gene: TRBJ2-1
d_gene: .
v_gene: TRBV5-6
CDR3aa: CASSLAGMQFF
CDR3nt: TGTGCCAGCAGCTTGGCGGGGATGCAGTTCTTC

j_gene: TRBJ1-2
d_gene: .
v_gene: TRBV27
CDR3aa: CASSTTVDFHYGHTF
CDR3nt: TGTGCCAGCAGTACGACAGTGGATTTTCACTATGGCCACACCTTC

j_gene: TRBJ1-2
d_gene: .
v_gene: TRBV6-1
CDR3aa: CASSEARTPGYGYTF
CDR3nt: TGTGCCAGCAGTGAAGCAAGGACCCCAGGGTATGGCTACACCTTC

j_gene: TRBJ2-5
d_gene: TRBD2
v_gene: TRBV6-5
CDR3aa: CASSYSASGGEETQYF
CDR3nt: TGTGCCAGCAGTTACTCGGCGAGCGGGGGGGAAGAGACCCAGTACTTC

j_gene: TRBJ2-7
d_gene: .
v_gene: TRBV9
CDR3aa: CASSVGVEGLTYEQYF
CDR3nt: TGTGCCAGCAGCGTAGGGGTGGAGGGACTCACCTACGAGCAGTACTTC

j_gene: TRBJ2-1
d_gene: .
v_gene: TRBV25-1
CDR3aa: CASRSVREVEKEQFF
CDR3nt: TGTGCCAGCAGGTCCGTGCGAGAAGTCGAGAAAGAGCAGTTCTTC

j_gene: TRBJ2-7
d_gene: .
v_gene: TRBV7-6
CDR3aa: CASSPRTERNFYEQYF
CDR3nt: TGTGCCAGCAGCCCCAGGACAGAACGAAACTTCTACGAGCAGTACTTC

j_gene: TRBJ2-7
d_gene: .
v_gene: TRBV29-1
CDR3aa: CSVGWGGSTYEQYF
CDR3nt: TGCAGCGTTGGTTGGGGGGGCTCGACCTACGAGCAGTACTTC

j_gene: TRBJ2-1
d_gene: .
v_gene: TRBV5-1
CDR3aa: CASSLIQGGVNEQFF
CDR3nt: TGCGCCAGCAGCTTGATACAGGGTGGCGTGAATGAGCAGTTCTTC

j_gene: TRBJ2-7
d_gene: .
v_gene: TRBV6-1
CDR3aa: CASSGRANLYEQYF
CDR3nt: TGTGCCAGCAGTGGCAGGGCTAATCTCTACGAGCAGTACTTC

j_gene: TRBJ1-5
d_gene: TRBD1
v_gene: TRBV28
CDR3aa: CASRLTGFPNQPQHF
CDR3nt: TGTGCCAGCAGGTTGACAGGGTTCCCTAATCAGCCCCAGCATTTT

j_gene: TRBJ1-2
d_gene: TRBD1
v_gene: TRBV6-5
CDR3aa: CASSYSGTGGHGYTF
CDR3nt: TGTGCCAGCAGTTACTCCGGGACAGGGGGCCATGGCTACACCTTC

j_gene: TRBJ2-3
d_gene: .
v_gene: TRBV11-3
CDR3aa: CASSPVNAGPSYTDTQYF
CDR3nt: TGTGCCAGCAGCCCCGTAAACGCGGGGCCATCTTACACAGATACGCAGTATTTT

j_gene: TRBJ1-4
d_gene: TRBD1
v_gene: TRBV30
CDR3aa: CAWSLTGAEKLFF
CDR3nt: TGTGCCTGGAGTTTGACAGGGGCCGAAAAACTGTTTTTT

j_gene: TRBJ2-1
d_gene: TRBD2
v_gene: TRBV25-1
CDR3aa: CASNRGTSGRNEQFF
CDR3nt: TGTGCCAGCAATAGGGGGACTAGCGGGAGAAATGAGCAGTTCTTC

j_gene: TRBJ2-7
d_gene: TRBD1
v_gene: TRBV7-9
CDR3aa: CASSLAGTGVYEQYF
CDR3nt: TGTGCCAGCAGCCTAGCCGGGACAGGGGTATACGAGCAGTACTTC

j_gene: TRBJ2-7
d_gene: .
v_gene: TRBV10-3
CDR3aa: CATALPRDSSNEQYF
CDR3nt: TGTGCCACCGCCCTCCCCCGGGATAGTAGCAACGAGCAGTACTTC

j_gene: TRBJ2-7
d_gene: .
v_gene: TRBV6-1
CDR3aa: CASSGGLIYEQYF
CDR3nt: TGTGCCAGCAGCGGGGGGCTTATTTACGAGCAGTACTTC

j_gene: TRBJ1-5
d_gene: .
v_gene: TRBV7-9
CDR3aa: CASSPASDSSNQPQHF
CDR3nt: TGTGCCAGCAGCCCAGCGTCCGACAGTAGCAATCAGCCCCAGCATTTT

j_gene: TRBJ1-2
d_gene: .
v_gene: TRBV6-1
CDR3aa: CASTGVERAYGYTF
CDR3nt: TGTGCCAGCACCGGGGTGGAACGCGCCTATGGCTACACCTTC

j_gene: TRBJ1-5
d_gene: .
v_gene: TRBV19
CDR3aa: CASSIDGELPQHF
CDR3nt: TGTGCCAGTAGTATAGATGGGGAGCTGCCCCAGCATTTT

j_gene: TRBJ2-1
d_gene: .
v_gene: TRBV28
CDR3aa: CASSFPFGNEQFF
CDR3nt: TGTGCCAGCAGTTTCCCCTTCGGCAATGAGCAGTTCTTC

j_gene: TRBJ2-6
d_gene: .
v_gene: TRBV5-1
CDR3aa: CASSRGITRAGANVLTF
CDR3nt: TGCGCCAGCAGCCGAGGGATTACGAGGGCTGGGGCCAACGTCCTGACTTTC

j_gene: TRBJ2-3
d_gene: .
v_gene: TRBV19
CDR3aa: CASSYPSGRTTDTQYF
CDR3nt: TGTGCCAGTAGTTACCCCAGCGGACGGACGACAGATACGCAGTATTTT

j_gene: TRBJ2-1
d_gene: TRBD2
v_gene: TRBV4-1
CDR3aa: CASSQGTSGGALNEQFF
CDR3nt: TGCGCCAGCAGCCAAGGGACGAGCGGGGGGGCCCTCAATGAGCAGTTCTTC

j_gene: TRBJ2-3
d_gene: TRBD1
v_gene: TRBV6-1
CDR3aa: CASSGQQGETDTQYF
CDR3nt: TGTGCCAGCAGTGGACAACAGGGGGAGACAGATACGCAGTATTTT

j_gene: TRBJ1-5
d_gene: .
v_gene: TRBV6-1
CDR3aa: CASSDVYTNQPQHF
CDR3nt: TGTGCCAGCAGTGACGTATACACCAATCAGCCCCAGCATTTT

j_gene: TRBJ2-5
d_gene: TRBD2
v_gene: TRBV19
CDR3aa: CASSIGLAGSSETQYF
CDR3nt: TGTGCCAGTAGTATAGGACTAGCGGGATCGTCGGAGACCCAGTACTTC

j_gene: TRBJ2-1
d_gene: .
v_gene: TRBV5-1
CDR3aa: CASSSSSVSYNEQFF
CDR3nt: TGCGCCAGTAGCTCATCTAGCGTCTCCTACAATGAGCAGTTCTTC

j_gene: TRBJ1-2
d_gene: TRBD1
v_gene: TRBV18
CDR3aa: CASSSSYGTDYGYTF
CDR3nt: TGTGCCAGCTCGAGCAGCTATGGGACAGACTATGGCTACACCTTC

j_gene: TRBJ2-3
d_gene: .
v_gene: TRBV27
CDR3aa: CASSPSSGEITDTQYF
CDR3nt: TGTGCCAGCAGCCCATCCTCGGGGGAGATCACAGATACGCAGTATTTT

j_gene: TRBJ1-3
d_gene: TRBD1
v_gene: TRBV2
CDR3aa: CASSFGQGSGNTIYF
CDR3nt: TGTGCCAGCAGTTTTGGACAGGGCTCTGGAAACACCATATATTTT

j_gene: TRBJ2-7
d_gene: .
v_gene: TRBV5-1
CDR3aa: CASSLAPTDLYEQYF
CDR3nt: TGCGCCAGCAGCTTGGCCCCGACAGACCTTTACGAGCAGTACTTC

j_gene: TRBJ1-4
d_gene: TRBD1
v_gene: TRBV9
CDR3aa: CASSATGTGEKLFF
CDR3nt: TGTGCCAGCAGCGCCACCGGGACAGGTGAAAAACTGTTTTTT

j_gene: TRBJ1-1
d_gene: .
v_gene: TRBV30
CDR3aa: CAWTHTLNTEAFF
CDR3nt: TGTGCCTGGACCCACACCCTGAACACTGAAGCTTTCTTT

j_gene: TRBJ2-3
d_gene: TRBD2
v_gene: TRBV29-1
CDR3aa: CSVEGQAGGSFMPYF
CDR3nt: TGCAGCGTTGAAGGCCAAGCGGGAGGGAGTTTCATGCCGTATTTT

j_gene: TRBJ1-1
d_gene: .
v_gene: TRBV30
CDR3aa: CAWSVLSEGNTEAFF
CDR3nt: TGTGCCTGGAGTGTACTGTCCGAGGGGAACACTGAAGCTTTCTTT

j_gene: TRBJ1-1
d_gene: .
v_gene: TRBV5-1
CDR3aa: CASSLGQMNTEAFF
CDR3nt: TGCGCCAGCAGCTTGGGACAAATGAACACTGAAGCTTTCTTT